The 14 T cell receptor beta chains listed next were all sequenced from one sample in a study of blood T cell repertoires in COVID-19. Measured with immunoSEQ multiplex PCR; TCRdb has only the in-frame clones, and not every one. The top ten hold 12% of the sample, which has fewer than 200,000 clones, 70% to 85% seen once. Sample: PBMCs or T cells enriched from blood (not recorded which). Receptors originate from a man between 50 and 59 years old who had recovered from COVID-19.

This sequence joins TRBV6-1 and TRBJ2-5; possible D gene TRBD1, 6 bases. Germline V lookup: CDR1 MNHNS, CDR2 SASEGT. CDR3 length: 20 residues. With 3 bases removed from V and 5 bases from J, the gap between germline ends came to 31 bases. The CDR3 DNA reads TGTGCCAGCAGTGATCTGCGCAAGGGTGTCGGGACATACCTAGCCGAGACCCAGTACTTC. Protein product: CASSDLRKGVGTYLAETQYF.

This rearrangement joins TRBV2 to TRBJ1-1, with TRBD1 matching 7 bases. Trimming took 5 bases from V and 5 from J; bases not matched to a gene: 2. This CDR3 contains 12 residues. Germline V gene sequence: CDR1 SNHLY, CDR2 FYNNEI. The CDR3 protein is CASSRQGTEAFF. For the CDR3, the DNA is TGTGCCAGCAGTCGACAGGGAACTGAAGCTTTCTTT.

On this clone itself: An end of the junction does not agree with germline; a read error may underlie this. The V call is TRBV6-4, the J call TRBJ2-7, with TRBD2 identical over 7 bases. CDR3 length: 11 residues. The germline V gene has CDR1 MRHNA and CDR2 SNTAGT. CDR3 coding DNA: TGTGCCAGCAACCTTAGGGAGGGGCAGAACTTC. This translates into CASNLREGQNF.

V is TRBV7-2 and J is TRBJ2-5, with D possibly being TRBD1 (5 bases). The V end was cut by 5 bases, the J end by 4 bases, with 11 bases between. This CDR3 region has 13 residues. From germline, CDR1 is SGHTA and CDR2 FQGNSA. The CDR3 nucleotides are TGTGCCAGCAGCCCAGGGCTGGCAGAGACCCAGTACTTC. Its translation is CASSPGLAETQYF.

This clone was seen just once. The V gene is TRBV7-2, the J gene TRBJ1-5, with D possibly TRBD1 on 6 matching bases. The CDR3 contains 13 residues. Trimming cost V 4 bases and J 7 bases, with 11 bases left between them. Germline V gene lookup returns CDR1 SGHTA and CDR2 FQGNSA. The CDR3: CASSSSGQQPQHF. CDR3 sequence (DNA): TGTGCCAGCAGCTCAAGTGGACAGCAGCCCCAGCATTTT.

This chain joins TRBV19 and TRBJ2-1, with 7 nucleotides matching TRBD2. Germline V gene data show CDR1 as LNHDA and CDR2 as SQIVND (reference sequence). The CDR3 sequence is 15 residues long. J gave up 4 bases and V 3 bases, and 6 bases lay outside the gene matches. CDR3 coding DNA: TGTGCCAGTAGTATGCCTAGCGGTCGTTACAATGAGCAGTTCTTC. Residues: CASSMPSGRYNEQFF.

The V gene is TRBV5-1, the J gene TRBJ2-5, with D perhaps matching TRBD1 (6 bases). This CDR3 spans 14 amino acids. Trimming stripped 5 bases from V and 0 bases from J, with 11 bases between. Germline V gene sequence: CDR1 SGHRS, CDR2 YFSETQ. Here the CDR3 DNA reads TGCGCCAGCAGTTATAGGGGGAACCAAGAGACCCAGTACTTC. Its protein product is CASSYRGNQETQYF.

The chain employs TRBV28 and TRBJ1-2; the D is unclear. Germline V gives CDR1 MDHEN, CDR2 SYDVKM. V was shortened by 8 bases and J by 3 bases, with 16 bases between the two germline ends. The CDR3 extends over 14 amino acids. The CDR3 region is CASSPPGGYYGYTF. CDR3 nucleotide sequence: TGTGCCAGCTCCCCTCCCGGCGGGTACTATGGCTACACCTTC.

The V call is TRBV20-1, the J call TRBJ2-3; no firm D call. From germline, CDR1 is DFQATT and CDR2 SNEGSKA (reference sequence). Trimming left V 3 bases short and J 7 bases short, with 8 bases between. The CDR3 is made up of 11 amino acids. CDR3 nucleotides: TGCAGTGCTAGTTCGGAGTATACGCAGTATTTT. This gives the protein CSASSEYTQYF.

This chain links TRBV18 with TRBJ2-7; possibly TRBD1 for D (7 bases). There are 14 residues in the CDR3. Germline CDR1 and CDR2: KGHSH and LQKENI. V lost 1 base and J lost 5, with 12 bases in between. The CDR3 DNA reads TGTGCCAGCTCACCACGACAGGGAGGAAACGAGCAGTACTTC. It codes for CASSPRQGGNEQYF.

This chain links TRBV10-3 with TRBJ2-1, with TRBD1 matching 10 bases. V lost 6 bases, J lost 4 bases, and 9 bases stayed unmatched. Germline-derived CDR1 and CDR2 are ENHRY and SYGVKD. This CDR3 has 16 amino acids. CDR3 sequence: CAISREGQGFYNEQFF. CDR3 sequence (DNA): TGTGCCATCAGCCGAGAGGGACAGGGGTTTTACAATGAGCAGTTCTTC.

The rearrangement joins TRBV18 to TRBJ1-2; TRBD1 matches at 7 bases. This CDR3 has 14 residues. Trimming removed 0 bases from V and 5 bases from J; junction bases left unmatched: 3. Germline assignment: CDR1 KGHSH and CDR2 LQKENI. The CDR3 DNA follows: TGTGCCAGCTCACCACCGACAGGGAGTTATGGCTACACCTTC. Its protein is CASSPPTGSYGYTF.

There are a few counts of this clone. This chain links TRBV2 with TRBJ1-2; a weak D match, TRBD1 (5 bases). Germline lookup yields CDR1 SNHLY and CDR2 FYNNEI. This CDR3 comprises 14 residues. V lost 2 bases to trimming and J lost 6 bases, with 13 bases between them. The DNA for the CDR3 is TGTGCCAGCAGTGAATTTCAGGGTTCAGATGGCTACACCTTC. Amino acids: CASSEFQGSDGYTF. The entire variable domain, with the rest obtained from reference TRBV2 and TRBJ1-2, is as follows: EPEVTQTPSHQVTQMGQEVILRCVPISNHLYFYWYRQILGQKVEFLVSFYNNEISEKSEIFDDQFSVERPDGSNFTLKIRSTKLEDSAMYFCASSEFQGSDGYTFGSGTRLTVV.

This chain joins TRBV9 and TRBJ1-1; TRBD1 might be the D (5 bases). From germline, CDR1 is SGDLS and CDR2 YYNGEE. The length of the CDR3 is 15 residues. With 0 bases removed from V and 4 bases from J, the gap between germline ends came to 13 bases. The CDR3 sequence is CASSVDAGWGTEAFF. CDR3 DNA sequence: TGTGCCAGCAGCGTAGACGCAGGGTGGGGCACTGAAGCTTTCTTT.